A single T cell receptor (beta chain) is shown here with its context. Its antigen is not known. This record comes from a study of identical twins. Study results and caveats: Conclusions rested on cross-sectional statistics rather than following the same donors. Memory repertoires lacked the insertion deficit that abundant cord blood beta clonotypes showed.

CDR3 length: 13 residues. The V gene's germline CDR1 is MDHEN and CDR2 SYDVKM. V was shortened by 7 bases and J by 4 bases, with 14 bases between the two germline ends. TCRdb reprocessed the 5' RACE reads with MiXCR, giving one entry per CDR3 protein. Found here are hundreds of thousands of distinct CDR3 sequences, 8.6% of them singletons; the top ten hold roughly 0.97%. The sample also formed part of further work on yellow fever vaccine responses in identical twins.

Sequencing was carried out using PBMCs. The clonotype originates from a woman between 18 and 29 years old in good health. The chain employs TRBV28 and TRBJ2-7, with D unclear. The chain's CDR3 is CASTNSWGYEQYF. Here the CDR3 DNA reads TGTGCCAGCACAAACTCGTGGGGTTACGAGCAGTACTTC.